This T cell receptor (beta chain) was identified during a study of CD8 T cells in ankylosing spondylitis. Study-level points and caveats: Enrichment of disease-linked clones was reportedly significant in matched ankylosing spondylitis synovial fluid. Blood of patients with ankylosing spondylitis appeared to be characterized by a TCR beta motif of eight highly homologous variants. A CD8+ phenotype characterized the disease-linked clones, which were relatively rare in peripheral blood.

The germline CDR1 and CDR2 sequences are MGHDK and SYGVNS. The CDR3 covers 13 residues. As regards this clonotype: The target antigen is unknown. Its ends do not fully match the called genes, so a read error is possible.

By quantitative 5'-RACE with molecular barcodes, the TCR beta libraries were made. TCRdb called the 5' RACE reads again in MiXCR, with one record for every CDR3 protein. The sample holds under 550,000 distinct CDR3 sequences; 25% to 30% are singletons and the top ten take roughly 0.9%. The sequenced material came from blood, either unsorted or a sorted T cell fraction (not recorded which). This TCR was sampled from a male donor with ankylosing spondylitis. This chain uses TRBV25-1 with TRBJ2-1; 9 bases are shared with TRBD2. The CDR3 DNA sequence: TGTGCCAGCAGTCCATATGGGGCGGGAGGGCCGACCTTC. Translated: CASSPYGAGGPTF.